The rows below give T cell receptor beta chains drawn from one sample of a study of blood T cells in healthy people across ages. TCRdb reprocessed the 5' RACE reads with MiXCR, giving one entry per CDR3 protein. This table has fewer than 1,200,000 distinct CDR3 sequences, about 25% appearing once. In addition, the sample was reused for a study of T cells of mothers and their children.

Material for sequencing was blood. These receptors came from a girl aged 2-9 years in good health. The CDR3 runs from the conserved cysteine through the conserved F or W. D genes are given only for firm matches. Expanded clones are given a class, and other clones once, few, many or no size at all.

TRBV20-1	TRBJ2-7	NA	NA	CSARDRQDLYEQYF	TGCAGTGCTAGAGATCGACAGGACCTATACGAGCAGTACTTC
TRBV4-3	TRBJ2-1	NA	NA	CASSQEIETHEQFF	TGCGCCAGCAGCCAAGAAATAGAGACTCATGAGCAGTTCTTC
TRBV7-2	TRBJ2-3	NA	NA	CASSEMGLDTQYF	TGTGCCAGCAGCGAAATGGGGTTAGATACGCAGTATTTT
TRBV10-3	TRBJ2-7	NA	NA	CAIAPQEAAYYEQYF	TGTGCCATCGCGCCTCAGGAGGCAGCGTACTACGAGCAGTACTTC
TRBV28	TRBJ2-7	few	TRBD2	CASSSRLAGYGAYEQYF	TGTGCCAGCAGTTCCAGACTAGCGGGATACGGGGCCTACGAGCAGTACTTC
TRBV24-1	TRBJ1-1	NA	TRBD1	CATSGTGTGSAFF	TGTGCCACCAGTGGAACCGGGACAGGTTCTGCTTTCTTT
TRBV6-6	TRBJ2-5	NA	TRBD1	CASSYIQGHQKTQYF	TGTGCCAGCAGTTACATACAGGGGCATCAGAAGACCCAGTACTTC
TRBV11-2	TRBJ2-7	NA	NA	CASRGEGIHYEQYF	TGTGCCAGCAGGGGTGAAGGGATTCACTACGAGCAGTACTTC
TRBV12-3/TRBV12-4	TRBJ1-4	NA	NA	CASSWDLNEKLFF	TGTGCCAGCAGTTGGGACCTCAATGAAAAACTGTTTTTT
TRBV5-1	TRBJ2-1	NA	TRBD1	CASSFDRGRNEQFF	TGCGCCAGCAGCTTTGACAGGGGAAGAAATGAGCAGTTCTTC
TRBV7-9	TRBJ2-1	few	NA	CASSREGGEQFF	TGTGCCAGCAGCCGAGAGGGTGGGGAGCAGTTCTTC
TRBV7-9	TRBJ1-4	NA	NA	CASSFRPEKLFF	TGTGCCAGCAGCTTCCGACCGGAAAAACTGTTTTTT
TRBV7-2	TRBJ2-5	few	TRBD2	CASSLGLAVIQETQYF	TGTGCCAGCAGCTTGGGACTAGCGGTCATCCAAGAGACCCAGTACTTC
TRBV25-1	TRBJ1-2	few	NA	CASNPSGTEAFAF	TGTGCCAGCAATCCCTCCGGGACGGAAGCTTTTGCCTTC
TRBV4-3	TRBJ2-3	NA	TRBD2	CASSQYRAGNADTQYF	TGCGCCAGCAGCCAATACCGAGCGGGGAACGCAGATACGCAGTATTTT
TRBV7-2	TRBJ1-1	few	NA	CASSLGPSGIQTEAFF	TGTGCCAGTAGCTTAGGCCCCTCAGGGATTCAGACTGAAGCTTTCTTT
TRBV6-6	TRBJ2-3	NA	NA	CVTKEGPDTQYF	TGTGTCACTAAGGAGGGTCCAGATACGCAGTATTTT
TRBV12-5	TRBJ1-1	NA	NA	CASDKMDATIEAFF	TGTGCTAGTGACAAAATGGACGCTACTATTGAAGCTTTCTTT
TRBV7-2	TRBJ2-7	few	TRBD2	CASSGRLAGGNEQYF	TGTGCCAGCAGCGGCCGACTAGCGGGAGGGAACGAGCAGTACTTC
TRBV4-3	TRBJ2-1	NA	NA	CASSQDGSGVNEQFF	TGCGCCAGCAGCCAAGACGGGTCAGGGGTCAATGAGCAGTTCTTC
TRBV28	TRBJ2-5	few	NA	CASREQQARETQYF	TGTGCCAGCAGAGAGCAACAGGCCCGGGAGACCCAGTACTTC
TRBV27	TRBJ1-2	few	NA	CASSSLPGGIGYTF	TGTGCCAGCAGTTCTCTACCTGGCGGAATCGGCTACACCTTC
TRBV3-1	TRBJ2-3	NA	NA	CASSQSKRDTQYF	TGTGCCAGCAGCCAATCGAAGAGAGATACGCAGTATTTT
TRBV7-8	TRBJ2-3	few	NA	CASKDPGLADTDTQYF	TGTGCCAGCAAAGACCCAGGGCTAGCTGACACAGATACGCAGTATTTT
TRBV29-1	TRBJ2-1	once	NA	CSVEAGLVGFIYNEQFF	TGCAGCGTTGAAGCGGGCTTAGTGGGGTTTATCTACAATGAGCAGTTCTTC
TRBV3-1	TRBJ2-5	few	NA	CASSPQDLQETQYF	TGTGCCAGCAGCCCCCAGGACCTTCAAGAGACCCAGTACTTC
TRBV7-9	TRBJ1-2	few	NA	CASSFSAEGGYTF	TGTGCCAGCAGCTTTTCAGCTGAGGGTGGCTACACCTTC
TRBV19	TRBJ2-1	NA	TRBD2	CASSIATSGVYNEQFF	TGTGCCAGTAGTATAGCGACTAGCGGGGTCTACAATGAGCAGTTCTTC
TRBV6-1	TRBJ2-6	NA	NA	CASSELLLSSGANVLTF	TGTGCCAGCAGTGAACTCCTCCTGAGCTCTGGGGCCAACGTCCTGACTTTC